The 15 T cell receptor beta chains in this list originate from one sample, sequenced in a study of shared clonotypes between healthy human individuals. Positive CCR7 selection of CD45RO-negative cells yielded the naive CD8 cells, and terminally differentiated effector memory CD45RA+ cells were excluded. Sequencing was performed with immunoSEQ multiplex PCR; in TCRdb, only in-frame clones are kept and a portion is missing. The sample lists 550,000 to 750,000 clones; around 92% were seen once. Sequenced input: naive CD8+ T cells sorted from blood. The receptors derive from a man under 40 in good health.

The gene calls are TRBV11-1 and TRBJ2-5; D not certain. The length of the CDR3 is 12 residues. V shed 5 bases and J shed 5 bases, with 9 bases lying between them. The germline V gene has CDR1 SGHAT and CDR2 FQDESV (reference sequence). In DNA, the CDR3 is TGTGCCAGCAGCACACCAGGTGAGACCCAGTACTTC. Translation: CASSTPGETQYF.

The chain uses TRBV2 and TRBJ2-5; 10 positions match TRBD1. In germline, CDR1 is SNHLY, CDR2 FYNNEI. The junction had 5 bases not matched to a gene; V was cut back by 2 bases and J by 5 bases. This CDR3 region has 15 residues. CDR3 amino acids: CASSEQGQGPETQYF. DNA for the CDR3: TGTGCCAGCAGTGAACAGGGACAGGGGCCCGAGACCCAGTACTTC.

The chain couples TRBV7-7 to TRBJ2-3; 7 nucleotides agree with TRBD1. J gave up 3 bases and V 1 base, and 4 bases lay outside the gene matches. The length of the CDR3 is 15 residues. CDR1 and CDR2 (germline): SSHAT, FNYEAQ (reference sequence). The CDR3 loop reads CASSLGDRDTDTQYF. In nucleotides, the CDR3 is TGTGCCAGCAGCTTAGGAGACAGGGATACAGATACGCAGTATTTT. The variable domain in full, with the rest retrieved from reference TRBV7-7 and TRBJ2-3, is GAGVSQSPRYKVTKRGQDVTLRCDPISSHATLYWYQQALGQGPEFLTYFNYEAQPDKSGLPSDRFSAERPEGSISTLTIQRTEQRDSAMYRCASSLGDRDTDTQYFGPGTRLTVL.

The gene calls are TRBV5-6 and TRBJ2-5; D is unresolved. The CDR3 loop spans 14 amino acids. Trimming took 0 bases from V and 2 from J, leaving 8 bases between them. Germline CDR1 SGHDT, CDR2 YYEEEE. The CDR3 nucleotides read TGTGCCAGCAGCTTGGTAGGGCAGCAAGAGACCCAGTACTTC. Translation: CASSLVGQQETQYF.

The chain uses TRBV28 and TRBJ2-7, with TRBD1 matching 11 bases. The CDR3 contains 15 residues. Per germline, CDR1 MDHEN and CDR2 SYDVKM. After removal of 7 bases from V and 7 bases from J, the junction contained 12 bases not matched to a gene. Written as DNA, the CDR3 is TGTGCCAGCATCGGGACAGGGGGTTTTCTCGGTGAGCAGTACTTC. Its protein product is CASIGTGGFLGEQYF.

Only one count was recorded for this clone. The DNA for the CDR3 is TGTGCCAGCAGCCCCGGACAGGGCATTAACTATGGCTACACCTTC. Translated, it gives CASSPGQGINYGYTF. This sequence joins TRBV5-6 and TRBJ1-2; 8 nucleotides align to TRBD1. The CDR3 has 15 residues. The germline V gene encodes CDR1 SGHDT and CDR2 YYEEEE. The trim removed 4 bases at V and 1 base at J, leaving 6 bases unmatched.

Here the CDR3 DNA reads TGTGCCAGCAGTTCCTGGACTAGCGGGGATAGCACGCAGTATTTT. It encodes CASSSWTSGDSTQYF. This chain uses TRBV27 with TRBJ2-3, with TRBD2 matching 12 bases. With 4 bases clipped from V and 9 bases from J, the junction kept 8 bases outside the gene matches. Germline V gene sequence: CDR1 MNHEY, CDR2 SMNVEV (reference sequence). The CDR3 extends over 15 amino acids.

This chain connects TRBV7-9 to TRBJ2-2; D is possibly TRBD2 (6 bases). CDR3 size: 16 residues. V lost 5 bases and J 6 bases, leaving 19 bases between the germline ends. Germline-derived CDR1 and CDR2 are SEHNR and FQNEAQ (reference sequence). CDR3 protein: CASSTSWEVSAGELFF. The DNA of the CDR3 is TGTGCCAGCAGCACTAGCTGGGAGGTCTCCGCCGGGGAGCTGTTTTTT.

This chain uses TRBV7-9 with TRBJ2-3, with 10 bases fitting TRBD2. CDR3 length: 18 amino acids. Trimming cost V 5 bases and J 5 bases; bases outside gene matches: 16. From germline, CDR1 is SEHNR and CDR2 FQNEAQ (reference sequence). In nucleotides, the CDR3 is TGTGCCAGCAGCCAAAGTGTGAGGACTAGCGGTGGTGGAGATACGCAGTATTTT. It is translated as CASSQSVRTSGGGDTQYF.

The V and J genes are TRBV7-9 and TRBJ2-5, with 10 bases matching TRBD1. V was pared by 5 bases and J by 5 bases, with 8 bases of the junction left unmatched. CDR3 length: 15 residues. Germline V CDR1 and CDR2: SEHNR, FQNEAQ (reference sequence). The CDR3 reads CASSVGQGDLETQYF. In nucleotides, the CDR3 is TGTGCCAGCAGCGTCGGACAGGGGGATTTGGAGACCCAGTACTTC.

The genes are TRBV27 and TRBJ2-7; 11 positions match TRBD2. V was clipped by 5 bases and J by 1 base; unmatched bases: 4. Germline V CDR1 and CDR2: MNHEY, SMNVEV (reference sequence). This CDR3 is built from 15 residues. Written as DNA, the CDR3 is TGTGCCAGCAGTCCCACTAGCGGGAGTTCCTACGAGCAGTACTTC. As protein: CASSPTSGSSYEQYF.

The chain couples TRBV7-9 to TRBJ2-1; D may be TRBD1 or TRBD2 (5 bases each). The CDR3 is 16 residues long. Germline values: CDR1 SEHNR, CDR2 FQNEAQ (reference sequence). Trimming removed 1 base at V and 2 bases at J, with 12 bases between. Here the CDR3 reads CASSLVRGRAYNEQFF. CDR3 coding DNA: TGTGCCAGCAGCTTAGTTAGGGGACGTGCCTACAATGAGCAGTTCTTC.

In this sample, this clone turned up once. V usage is TRBV7-2 and J usage is TRBJ2-1, with 10 bases matching TRBD2. CDR3 length: 16 amino acids. V lost 3 bases and J lost 2; bases outside the gene matches: 4. Germline V gene data show CDR1 as SGHTA and CDR2 as FQGNSA. The CDR3 sequence is CASSLASGSPYNEQFF. The CDR3 DNA follows: TGTGCCAGCAGCTTGGCTAGCGGGAGCCCCTACAATGAGCAGTTCTTC. The whole variable domain, filled in from reference TRBV7-2 and TRBJ2-1, reads GAGVSQSPSNKVTEKGKDVELRCDPISGHTALYWYRQSLGQGLEFLIYFQGNSAPDKSGLPSDRFSAERTGGSVSTLTIQRTQQEDSAVYLCASSLASGSPYNEQFFGPGTRLTVL.

Concerning this clone: The same CDR3 can be traced to other DNA sequences in this sample. The chain is built from TRBV19 and TRBJ2-7; D gene ambiguous. Germline values: CDR1 LNHDA, CDR2 SQIVND (reference sequence). The CDR3 length is 13 residues. Trimming left V 5 bases short and J 2 bases short, with 10 bases between. CDR3 protein: CASSPGRAYEQYF. DNA for the CDR3: TGTGCCAGTAGTCCCGGCAGAGCCTACGAGCAGTACTTC.

V gene TRBV7-2 combines with J gene TRBJ2-7; 13 bases map to TRBD2. Trimming at V came to 5 bases and at J to 5 bases, leaving 15 bases not matched to a gene. CDR1 is SGHTA, CDR2 FQGNSA, per germline. This CDR3 is 18 amino acids long. CDR3 DNA: TGTGCCAGCAGCCGTCAAACTAGCGGGAGGGTGAACCTCAACGAGCAGTACTTC. Translation: CASSRQTSGRVNLNEQYF.